This T cell receptor beta chain was captured in a study of shared clonotypes between healthy human individuals. This CDR3 is built from 17 residues. Trimming left V 0 bases short and J 4 bases short, with 18 bases between. Germline V gene sequence: CDR1 LNHDA, CDR2 SQIVND (reference sequence). In CD8 memory, CD45RO+ cells were put together with CCR7-negative CD45RA+ TemRA cells. Study-level findings and limits: Represented diversity, genetic and exposure-history alike, was limited by few donors.

Notes on this clone: Its antigen is not known.

Repertoires were generated with immunoSEQ multiplex PCR, while TCRdb's copy carries only in-frame clones and drops some. The data show about 380,000 clones, roughly 96% seen once. The clonotype originates from a man under 40 in good health. The gene calls are TRBV19 and TRBJ1-1; possibly TRBD1 for D (5 bases). Sequenced input: memory CD8+ T cells sorted from blood. Specified subset: CD45RO+ cells pooled with CCR7-negative TemRA cells. The CDR3 here is CASSIDYQSGRGTEAFF. The CDR3 coding sequence is TGTGCCAGTAGTATAGATTACCAATCTGGGAGGGGCACTGAAGCTTTCTTT.